In this sample, the clone carrying this T cell receptor (beta chain) turned up a few times. Its specificity is unknown. These data are taken from a study of T cell repertoires in cytomegalovirus infection. Study-wide background: CMV epitopes that were recently identified and HLA-C-restricted were used alongside well-studied HLA-B-restricted ones. Whole-study results and caveats: What dominated the ex vivo response were HLA-C-restricted CMV-specific TCR beta clonotypes. Cumulative public TCR beta family frequency identified CMV carriers with the relevant HLA.

Germline V CDR1 and CDR2: SGHVS, FNYEAQ. This CDR3 is 14 amino acids long. V was cut by 1 base and J by 3 bases, with 9 bases left in between. TCRdb passed the reads through MiXCR, listing each CDR3 protein once. There are nearly 700,000 distinct CDR3 sequences in the sample; around 31% occur only once, and 18% lies in the top ten. The TCR sequence derives from a human donor in good health (CMV status not recorded). Some clones in this sample may be carry-over from other donors' samples. Specimen: cultured PBMCs, collected from culture after CMV antigen stimulation. The V call is TRBV7-6, the J call TRBJ1-1; D is unresolved. CDR3 protein: CASSLGGIDTEAFF. DNA of the CDR3: TGTGCCAGCAGCTTAGGGGGAATTGACACTGAAGCTTTCTTT.